The source of this T cell receptor (beta chain) is a study of T cells in localized non-small cell lung cancer. Study-wide findings and caveats: Maximal T cell clonality occurred in uninvolved adjacent lung, with tumor ranking below it. Sequencing was limited to one tumor region, leaving the possibility of heterogeneity open. Researchers found a median approximately 55 of the top 100 tumor clones in adjacent lung. Prolonged overall survival went with higher T cell density in the blood.

Germline-derived CDR1 and CDR2 are SGHKS and YYEKEE (reference sequence). The V and J ends lost 3 bases and 6 bases respectively, with 13 bases between them. This CDR3 has 14 amino acids. Turning to this clone: What it binds is unknown.

Profiling relied on immunoSEQ multiplex PCR, and the TCRdb table lists in-frame clones only, not all of them. Among just under 20,000 clones, 89% were seen once, and the ten largest hold around 8%. The starting material was peripheral blood, obtained before any cancer treatment. This chain joins TRBV5-5 and TRBJ2-1, with D perhaps TRBD1 (6 bases). This TCR was recovered from a man between 40 and 70 years old with stage I lung adenocarcinoma. The CDR3 coding sequence is TGTGCCAGCAGCTCCAGGACAGACCCCAATGAGCAGTTCTTC. It encodes CASSSRTDPNEQFF.